This is a list of T cell receptor beta chains from one sample in a study of T cell changes during pregnancy in multiple sclerosis. Method: immunoSEQ multiplex PCR; TCRdb's copy keeps in-frame clones and lacks some. This table holds tens of thousands of clones, 93% found once. This specimen was peripheral blood, taken in the second trimester of pregnancy. The receptors stem from a female donor with multiple sclerosis, enrolled in a pregnancy study. The CDR3 runs from the conserved cysteine through the conserved F or W. Not all rows give a size; the values are once, few, many and, for expanded clones, a class.

length: 18; size: NA; J: TRBJ2-1; V: TRBV11-1; CDR3: CASSSGLAGAGGYNEQFF
length: 14; size: NA; J: TRBJ2-1; V: TRBV7-7; CDR3: CASSSGGLYNEQFF
length: 15; size: NA; J: TRBJ2-2; V: TRBV11-3; CDR3: CASSLRRDGTGELFF
length: 15; size: once; J: TRBJ2-7; V: TRBV7-7; CDR3: CASSLGTGGAYEQYF
length: 13; size: NA; J: TRBJ1-2; V: TRBV6-5; CDR3: CASSYSGTYGYTF
length: 16; size: NA; J: TRBJ2-1; V: TRBV5-6; CDR3: CASSWPSGGLYNEQFF
length: 14; size: NA; J: TRBJ1-5; V: TRBV6-5; CDR3: CASTADRDNQPQHF
length: 15; size: NA; J: TRBJ2-5; V: TRBV6-5; CDR3: CASSPTGGPQETQYF
length: 13; size: once; J: TRBJ2-1; V: TRBV30; CDR3: CAWSGSSYNEQFF
length: 18; size: once; J: TRBJ1-1; V: TRBV7-2; CDR3: CASSLVIMAGIVNTEAFF
length: 13; size: once; J: TRBJ1-4; V: TRBV9; CDR3: CASSVSGVEKLFF
length: 13; size: NA; J: TRBJ1-5; V: TRBV5-1; CDR3: CASSTGQGQPQHF
length: 13; size: NA; J: TRBJ2-3; V: TRBV18; CDR3: CASSPLLTDTQYF
length: 17; size: once; J: TRBJ2-3; V: TRBV4-1; CDR3: CASSPRDFLAVTDTQYF
length: 13; size: once; J: TRBJ1-1; V: TRBV5-4; CDR3: CASSFFGGTEAFF
length: 17; size: NA; J: TRBJ2-7; V: TRBV5-1; CDR3: CASSPSVLQQGIYEQYF
length: 13; size: NA; J: TRBJ2-5; V: TRBV29-1; CDR3: CSVVAGGERPQYF
length: 16; size: once; J: TRBJ1-4; V: TRBV9; CDR3: CASSAEGEGLNEKLFF
length: 13; size: NA; J: TRBJ1-5; V: TRBV30; CDR3: CAWSRGHVQPQHF
length: 15; size: NA; J: TRBJ1-2; V: TRBV7-8; CDR3: CASSAPGTGGRGYTF
length: 14; size: NA; J: TRBJ2-6; V: TRBV29-1; CDR3: CSVQGLAGANVLTF
length: 12; size: once; J: TRBJ2-7; V: TRBV7-9; CDR3: CATRQGSNEQYF
length: 13; size: NA; J: TRBJ1-2; V: TRBV9; CDR3: CASSAGGGNGYTF
length: 15; size: NA; J: TRBJ2-5; V: TRBV15; CDR3: CATSKLDRDQETQYF
length: 14; size: few; J: TRBJ1-2; V: TRBV5-1; CDR3: CASSLERGGDGYTF
length: 13; size: NA; J: TRBJ1-2; V: TRBV7-2; CDR3: CASSQRDFPGYTF
length: 14; size: NA; J: TRBJ2-1; V: TRBV4-2; CDR3: CASSQVGSYNEQFF
length: 15; size: NA; J: TRBJ2-2; V: TRBV5-1; CDR3: CASSLEDFNTGELFF
length: 12; size: NA; J: TRBJ1-1; V: TRBV10-3; CDR3: CATSQGDTEAFF
length: 18; size: NA; J: TRBJ2-1; V: TRBV29-1; CDR3: CSVENPRGDKSSYNEQFF
length: 15; size: few; J: TRBJ1-5; V: TRBV5-1; CDR3: CASSLDRGSNQPQHF
length: 17; size: NA; J: TRBJ1-5; V: TRBV21-1; CDR3: CASSNPQGAGGNQPQHF
length: 16; size: NA; J: TRBJ2-2; V: TRBV15; CDR3: CATSRGGQGAAGELFF
length: 16; size: NA; J: TRBJ2-1; V: TRBV23-1; CDR3: CASSHWGRKLYNEQFF
length: 12; size: NA; J: TRBJ2-1; V: TRBV13; CDR3: CASRESIGEQFF
length: 11; size: NA; J: TRBJ2-5; V: TRBV10-2; CDR3: CASEYQETQYF
length: 14; size: once; J: TRBJ2-6; V: TRBV19; CDR3: CASSTGSGANVLTF
length: 13; size: NA; J: TRBJ2-7; V: TRBV5-1; CDR3: CASSPGGAREQYF
length: 15; size: NA; J: TRBJ1-1; V: TRBV13; CDR3: CASSLGGGSGTEAFF
length: 12; size: NA; J: TRBJ1-6; V: TRBV29-1; CDR3: CSAGQANSPLHF
length: 18; size: NA; J: TRBJ2-1; V: TRBV7-6; CDR3: CASSAGGGRYPPSGEQFF
length: 15; size: NA; J: TRBJ2-7; V: TRBV5-6; CDR3: CASSFGQGPSYEQYF
length: 14; size: once; J: TRBJ1-2; V: TRBV14; CDR3: CASSQGVTNYGYTF
length: 12; size: NA; J: TRBJ1-1; V: TRBV10-2; CDR3: CASRDSSTEAFF
length: 14; size: NA; J: TRBJ2-2; V: TRBV19; CDR3: CASKGQGLTGELFF